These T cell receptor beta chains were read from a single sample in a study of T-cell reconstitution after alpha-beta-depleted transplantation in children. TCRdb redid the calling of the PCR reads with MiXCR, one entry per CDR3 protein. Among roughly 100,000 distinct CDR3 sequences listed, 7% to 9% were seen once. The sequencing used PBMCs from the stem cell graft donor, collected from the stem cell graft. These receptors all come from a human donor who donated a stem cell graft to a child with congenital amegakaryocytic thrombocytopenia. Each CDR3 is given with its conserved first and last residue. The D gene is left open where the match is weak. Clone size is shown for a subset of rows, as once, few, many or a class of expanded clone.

TGTGCCAGCAGTGTTCAACCAAGGACAGGGCGACCTTTCTTT | CASSVQPRTGRPFF | TRBV12-3/TRBV12-4 | few | TRBD1 | TRBJ1-1
TGTGCCAGCAGCAAAGCCCTGAAGGGCTGGGAAAAACTGTTTTTT | CASSKALKGWEKLFF | TRBV21-1 | few | - | TRBJ1-4
TGTGCCAGCAGTGGACTAGCGGGCGGGAATGAGCAGTTCTTC | CASSGLAGGNEQFF | TRBV6-4 | many | TRBD2 | TRBJ2-1
TGCAGTGCTAAGCGGGGAGGACAGGCCACGGAGGAGCAGTACTTC | CSAKRGGQATEEQYF | TRBV20-1 | many | - | TRBJ2-7
TGCAGTGCTAGCCTCCCCCCAGATACGCAGTATTTT | CSASLPPDTQYF | TRBV20-1 | many | - | TRBJ2-3
TGTGCCACCAGTGATGTGGTTTGGGATACGCAGTATTTT | CATSDVVWDTQYF | TRBV24-1 | many | - | TRBJ2-3
TGTGCCAGCAGCTTGGTAGCTAGCGGGAGCAATGAGCAGTTCTTC | CASSLVASGSNEQFF | TRBV5-4 | few | TRBD2 | TRBJ2-1
TGTGCCAGCTCACAGACAGGGGGCCCCTACAATGAGCAGTTCTTC | CASSQTGGPYNEQFF | TRBV18 | few | TRBD1 | TRBJ2-1
TGTGCCAGCAGCCCTTCGCTCCGTGGTCAGCCCCAGCATTTT | CASSPSLRGQPQHF | TRBV4-2 | many | - | TRBJ1-5
TGTGCCAGCAGTTTAGGGCGACTAGCGGGAGTGGAGACCCAGTACTTC | CASSLGRLAGVETQYF | TRBV12-3/TRBV12-4 | few | TRBD2 | TRBJ2-5
TGCAGTGCTGGAAAGACTAGCGATAGTGAGCAGTTCTTC | CSAGKTSDSEQFF | TRBV20-1 | - | TRBD2 | TRBJ2-1
TGTGCCAGCAGCTTCCACGACAGAACCTACGAGCAGTACTTC | CASSFHDRTYEQYF | TRBV7-2 | many | - | TRBJ2-7
TGTGCCAGCAGTCCTTTACGGGGGGATAGCAATCAGCCCCAGCATTTT | CASSPLRGDSNQPQHF | TRBV6-5 | many | - | TRBJ1-5
TGTGCCCGCAGCCAACTCGGGGGGCAGTATTTC | CARSQLGGQYF | TRBV7-2 | few | - | TRBJ2-3
TGCAGTGCTAGAGAGCCCGGGACAGGGGTCTGGGAGCAGTTCTTC | CSAREPGTGVWEQFF | TRBV20-1 | many | TRBD1 | TRBJ2-1
TGTGCCAGCAGTTTGGTGGGGACTAGCTATGGCTACACCTTC | CASSLVGTSYGYTF | TRBV12-3/TRBV12-4 | many | - | TRBJ1-2
TGTGCCAGCAGTCCAACCCCCGGGACAGGGGACTACGAGCAGTACTTC | CASSPTPGTGDYEQYF | TRBV27 | many | TRBD1 | TRBJ2-7
TGCGCCAGCAGCTTCGACAGGGGGAGGAGGACCGGGGAGCTGTTTTTT | CASSFDRGRRTGELFF | TRBV5-1 | few | TRBD1 | TRBJ2-2
TGTGCCACCAGTCCCGAGAACGCAGATACGCAGTATTTT | CATSPENADTQYF | TRBV24-1 | many | - | TRBJ2-3
TGTGCCAGCAGTAGCGGCGGGGGAGTCTATGGCTACACCTTC | CASSSGGGVYGYTF | TRBV6-5 | many | - | TRBJ1-2